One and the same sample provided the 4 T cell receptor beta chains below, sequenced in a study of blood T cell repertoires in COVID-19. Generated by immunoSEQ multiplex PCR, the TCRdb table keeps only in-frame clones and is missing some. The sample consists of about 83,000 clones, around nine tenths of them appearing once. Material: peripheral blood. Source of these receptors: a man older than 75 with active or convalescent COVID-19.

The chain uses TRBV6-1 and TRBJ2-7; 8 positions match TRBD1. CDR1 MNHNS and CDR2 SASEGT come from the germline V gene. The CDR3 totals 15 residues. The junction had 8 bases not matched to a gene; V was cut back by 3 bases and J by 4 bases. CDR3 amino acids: CASSDGQGGLYEQYV. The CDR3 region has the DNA TGTGCCAGCAGTGACGGACAGGGAGGTTTGTACGAGCAGTACGTC.

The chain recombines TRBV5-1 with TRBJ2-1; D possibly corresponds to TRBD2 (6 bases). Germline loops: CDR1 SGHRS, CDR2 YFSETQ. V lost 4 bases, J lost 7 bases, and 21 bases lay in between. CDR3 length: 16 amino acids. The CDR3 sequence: CASSRVGGIGVNEQFF. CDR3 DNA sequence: TGCGCCAGCAGCCGAGTTGGGGGGATTGGGGTAAATGAGCAGTTCTTC.

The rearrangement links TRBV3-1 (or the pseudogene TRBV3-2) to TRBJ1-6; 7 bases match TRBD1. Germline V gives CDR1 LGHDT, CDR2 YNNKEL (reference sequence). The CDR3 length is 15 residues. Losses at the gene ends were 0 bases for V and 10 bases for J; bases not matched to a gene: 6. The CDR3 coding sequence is TGTGCCAGCAGCCAAGAACGGACAGGCCTGTCACCCCTCCACTTT. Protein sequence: CASSQERTGLSPLHF.

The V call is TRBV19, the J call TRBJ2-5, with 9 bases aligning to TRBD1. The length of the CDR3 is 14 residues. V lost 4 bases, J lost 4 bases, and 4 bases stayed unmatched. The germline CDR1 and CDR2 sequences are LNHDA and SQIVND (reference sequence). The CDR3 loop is CASSTDRGSETQYF. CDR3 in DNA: TGTGCCAGTAGTACGGACAGGGGTTCAGAGACCCAGTACTTC.